What follows is one T cell receptor (beta chain) and its context. This sample was taken from a study of PD-L1 blockade in urothelial cancer. Study background: As for prior chemotherapy regimens, patients had received 0 to 3. Samples came from 3 weeks, at the second dose, and 6 weeks into treatment. Blood gave a median 141,255 T cells.

Trimming cost V 4 bases and J 6 bases, with 18 bases left between them. The CDR3 sequence is 15 residues long. The germline V gene encodes CDR1 MGHDK and CDR2 SYGVNS. The repertoire was sequenced with immunoSEQ multiplex PCR; TCRdb's copy has only in-frame clones and lacks some. The data contain some 43,000 clones, 65% to 85% of them singletons. Time point defined: pretreatment peripheral blood. Sampling of each patient yielded between 1 and 8 specimens, collected pretreatment and on-treatment. The chain carries TRBV25-1 and TRBJ1-2, with a weak D call TRBD1 (5 bases). Sequencing was performed on PBMCs, taken around atezolizumab (anti-PD-L1) treatment. The origin of this receptor is a man aged 60 to 69 with urothelial cancer. CDR3 sequence reads: CASSGRSRSRDGYTF. CDR3 coding DNA: TGTGCCAGCAGTGGCCGTTCCAGGAGCAGGGATGGCTACACCTTC.